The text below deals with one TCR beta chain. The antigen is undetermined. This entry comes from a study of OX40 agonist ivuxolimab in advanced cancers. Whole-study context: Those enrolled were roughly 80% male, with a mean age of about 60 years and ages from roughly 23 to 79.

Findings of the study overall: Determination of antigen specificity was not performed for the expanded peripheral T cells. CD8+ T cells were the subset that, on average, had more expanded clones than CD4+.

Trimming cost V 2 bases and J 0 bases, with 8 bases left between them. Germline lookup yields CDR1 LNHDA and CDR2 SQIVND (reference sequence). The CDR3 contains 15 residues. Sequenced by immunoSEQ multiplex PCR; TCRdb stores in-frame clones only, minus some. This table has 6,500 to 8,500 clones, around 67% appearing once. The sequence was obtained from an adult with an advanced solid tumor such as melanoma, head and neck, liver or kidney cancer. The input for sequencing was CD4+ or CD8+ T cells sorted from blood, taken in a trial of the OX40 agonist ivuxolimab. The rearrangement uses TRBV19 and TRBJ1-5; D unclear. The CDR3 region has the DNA TGTGCCAGTAGTATAACCCCCTATAGCAATCAGCCCCAGCATTTT. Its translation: CASSITPYSNQPQHF.